The 26 T cell receptor beta chains below come from one sample, sequenced in a study of cytomegalovirus exposure and HLA in healthy donors. The table came from immunoSEQ multiplex PCR; TCRdb's copy has only in-frame clones and leaves some out. The table records more than 95,000 clones, about 96% of them present only once. Material: PBMCs. These receptors were collected from a man younger than 30 in good health and CMV-seronegative.

This clone was observed once. The genes are TRBV4-3 and TRBJ2-4, with 7 bases fitting TRBD1. The CDR3 consists of 14 residues. Germline V gives CDR1 LGHNA, CDR2 YSLEER. Losses at the gene ends were 2 bases for V and 5 bases for J; bases not matched to a gene: 3. The CDR3 coding sequence is TGCGCCAGCAGCCAAATTACAGGGGAAAACATTCAGTACTTC. This translates into CASSQITGENIQYF.

The V and J genes are TRBV11-3 and TRBJ2-3; 8 bases line up with TRBD2. The junction had 6 bases not matched to a gene; V was cut back by 4 bases and J by 6 bases. CDR3 length equals 14 residues. Looked up from germline, CDR1 is SGHNT and CDR2 is YENEEA. DNA of the CDR3: TGTGCCAGCAGCTCTCGCGGGAGGACGGATACGCAGTATTTT. It encodes CASSSRGRTDTQYF.

V usage is TRBV5-1 and J usage is TRBJ2-1; 7 nucleotides agree with TRBD2. The V and J ends lost 2 bases and 2 bases, in that order; junction bases with no gene match: 1. The CDR3 sequence is 14 residues long. Germline V gene sequence: CDR1 SGHRS, CDR2 YFSETQ. CDR3 sequence: CASSFSGPYNEQFF. DNA of the CDR3: TGCGCCAGCAGCTTTAGCGGGCCCTACAATGAGCAGTTCTTC.

This chain uses TRBV6-4 with TRBJ2-7; D is perhaps TRBD1 (5 bases). V lost 3 bases, J lost 5 bases, and 14 bases lay in between. The CDR3 loop spans 14 amino acids. Germline loops: CDR1 MRHNA, CDR2 SNTAGT. In nucleotides, the CDR3 is TGTGCCAGCAGTGAAAGGCAGGGTGACAACGAGCAGTACTTC. Its protein is CASSERQGDNEQYF.

Only one count was recorded for this clone. This chain connects TRBV29-1 to TRBJ2-3; 11 bases agree with TRBD2. CDR3 length equals 15 residues. The J segment lost 2 bases and the V segment lost 7 bases, leaving 8 bases of the junction unmatched. The germline CDR1 and CDR2 sequences are SQVTM and ANQGSEA. In DNA, the CDR3 is TGCAGCGGTGGGACGGGACTAGCGGTCACAGATACGCAGTATTTT. Its protein product is CSGGTGLAVTDTQYF.

The rearrangement joins TRBV19 to TRBJ2-7; 9 bases agree with TRBD2. Germline CDR1 reads LNHDA; CDR2 reads SQIVND (reference sequence). The CDR3 totals 14 residues. V dropped 10 bases and J dropped 5; count of bases not matched to a gene: 12. Here the CDR3 DNA reads TGTGCCACCCGCCCGGCGGGAGGGCCCCACGAGCAGTACTTC. The encoded protein is CATRPAGGPHEQYF.

This chain links TRBV5-6 with TRBJ1-2; 7 bases agree with TRBD1. Germline-derived CDR1 and CDR2 are SGHDT and YYEEEE. This CDR3 has 15 amino acids. V shed 2 bases, J shed 3 bases, and the junction held 7 bases outside the gene matches. CDR3 loop: CASSLDRELYYGYTF. The CDR3, as DNA: TGTGCCAGCAGCTTAGACAGGGAGCTCTACTATGGCTACACCTTC.

V usage is TRBV28 and J usage is TRBJ2-7; D possibly corresponds to TRBD2 (5 bases). Trimming removed 5 bases from V and 2 bases from J, with 16 bases in between. Germline V lookup: CDR1 MDHEN, CDR2 SYDVKM. There are 15 residues in the CDR3. The CDR3 nucleotides are TGTGCCAGCAGTCCCCTAAGGCTCGGGGCCTACGAGCAGTACTTC. Its protein product is CASSPLRLGAYEQYF.

This chain joins TRBV30 and TRBJ1-2, with D possibly being TRBD1 (6 bases). V gave up 5 bases and J gave up 7 bases, with 20 bases separating them. CDR1 is GTSNPN, CDR2 SVGIG, per germline (reference sequence). There are 14 residues in the CDR3. The chain's CDR3 is CAWGRGYVWGGYTF. DNA for the CDR3: TGTGCCTGGGGGAGGGGGTACGTCTGGGGTGGCTACACCTTC.

The chain is built from TRBV28 and TRBJ2-1; TRBD2 matches at 12 bases. The CDR3 runs to 19 residues. Germline trimming cut 3 bases from V and 2 bases from J; bases unmatched to any gene: 11. Germline CDR1 reads MDHEN; CDR2 reads SYDVKM. CDR3 sequence: CASSLVNLLAGGPYNEQFF. The DNA of the CDR3 is TGTGCCAGCAGTTTGGTGAATTTACTAGCGGGAGGACCCTACAATGAGCAGTTCTTC.

The V and J genes are TRBV7-9 and TRBJ1-2; the D gene is possibly TRBD1 (5 bases). This CDR3 comprises 15 residues. The V end lost 5 bases, the J end lost 4 bases, and 17 bases lay between the germline ends. Germline CDR1 reads SEHNR; CDR2 reads FQNEAQ (reference sequence). The CDR3 sequence: CASSPSGGALYGYTF. Here the CDR3 DNA reads TGTGCCAGCAGCCCAAGTGGCGGGGCTCTCTATGGCTACACCTTC. The complete variable domain, with remaining parts taken from reference TRBV7-9 and TRBJ1-2, reads DTGVSQNPRHKITKRGQNVTFRCDPISEHNRLYWYRQTLGQGPEFLTYFQNEAQLEKSRLLSDRFSAERPKGSFSTLEIQRTEQGDSAMYLCASSPSGGALYGYTFGSGTRLTVV.

The CDR3 DNA follows: TGTGCCAGCAGCGGGTACGGGAGGGCCTTCGATGAGCAGTTCTTC. Translated, it gives CASSGYGRAFDEQFF. The chain employs TRBV28 and TRBJ2-1; TRBD2 matches 8 bases. Germline assignment: CDR1 MDHEN and CDR2 SYDVKM. After removal of 6 bases from V and 8 bases from J, the junction contained 12 bases not matched to a gene. This CDR3 is built from 15 residues.

This chain links TRBV30 with TRBJ1-2; possible D gene TRBD1, 6 bases. V was trimmed by 8 bases and J by 2 bases, leaving 15 bases between them. This CDR3 spans 13 amino acids. Germline V gene data show CDR1 as GTSNPN and CDR2 as SVGIG (reference sequence). The CDR3 bases are TGTGCCGGAGGGGGGGCCAGGAACTATGGCTACACCTTC. Its translation: CAGGGARNYGYTF.

The chain employs TRBV28 and TRBJ2-7; weak D call: TRBD1 (5 bases). The CDR3 runs 14 residues. Germline V lookup: CDR1 MDHEN, CDR2 SYDVKM. V lost 1 base and J 3 bases, leaving 10 bases between the germline ends. The CDR3 DNA reads as TGTGCCAGCAGTTTATTGGGCAGGGACTACGAGCAGTACTTC. As protein: CASSLLGRDYEQYF.

J is TRBJ2-6 and V is TRBV7-9; weak D call: TRBD1 (6 bases). With 4 bases removed from V and 0 bases from J, the gap between germline ends came to 10 bases. Germline CDR1 SEHNR, CDR2 FQNEAQ (reference sequence). The CDR3 is made up of 16 amino acids. The CDR3 is CASSSGHSSGANVLTF. CDR3 nucleotide sequence: TGTGCCAGCAGCTCGGGACATAGCTCTGGGGCCAACGTCCTGACTTTC. The full variable domain, with the rest looked up from reference TRBV7-9 and TRBJ2-6, is DTGVSQNPRHKITKRGQNVTFRCDPISEHNRLYWYRQTLGQGPEFLTYFQNEAQLEKSRLLSDRFSAERPKGSFSTLEIQRTEQGDSAMYLCASSSGHSSGANVLTFGAGSRLTVL.

The chain combines TRBV5-1 with TRBJ2-3, with 8 bases fitting TRBD1. CDR1 SGHRS and CDR2 YFSETQ come from the germline V gene. CDR3 length: 14 amino acids. With V trimmed by 4 bases and J by 4 bases, 5 bases remained unmatched. The DNA for the CDR3 is TGCGCCAGCAGCCTCCAGGGGGCTCCAGATACGCAGTATTTT. Residues: CASSLQGAPDTQYF.

The rearrangement links TRBV4-3 to TRBJ1-1; D gene unclear. CDR1 is LGHNA, CDR2 YSLEER, per germline. The V end lost 0 bases, the J end lost 8 bases, and 7 bases lay between the germline ends. This CDR3 contains 12 residues. The CDR3 DNA follows: TGCGCCAGCAGCCAAGAGTCGGGAGAAGCTTTCTTT. Translated: CASSQESGEAFF.

The gene calls are TRBV27 and TRBJ2-5; 15 nucleotides agree with TRBD2. With 4 bases clipped from V and 5 bases from J, the junction kept 2 bases outside the gene matches. Germline CDR1 reads MNHEY; CDR2 reads SMNVEV (reference sequence). This CDR3 spans 15 amino acids. CDR3 coding DNA: TGTGCCAGCAGTTGGACTAGCGGGAGGGATGAGACCCAGTACTTC. Protein product: CASSWTSGRDETQYF.

The chain links TRBV19 to TRBJ1-5; possible D gene TRBD1, 6 bases. This CDR3 comprises 12 residues. Trimming stripped 5 bases from V and 7 bases from J, with 9 bases between. The germline gives CDR1 LNHDA, CDR2 SQIVND (reference sequence). For the CDR3, the DNA is TGTGCCAGTAGTTACCAGGGGCAGCCCCAGCATTTT. Its translation: CASSYQGQPQHF.

The chain recombines TRBV7-2 with TRBJ2-7; TRBD2 agrees at 8 bases. V lost 5 bases and J lost 7; bases outside the gene matches: 7. The CDR3 loop spans 13 amino acids. The V gene's germline CDR1 is SGHTA and CDR2 FQGNSA. The CDR3 region is CASSQSGSREQYF. CDR3 bases: TGTGCCAGCAGCCAAAGCGGGAGTCGAGAGCAGTACTTC. The whole variable domain, filled in from reference TRBV7-2 and TRBJ2-7, reads GAGVSQSPSNKVTEKGKDVELRCDPISGHTALYWYRQSLGQGLEFLIYFQGNSAPDKSGLPSDRFSAERTGGSVSTLTIQRTQQEDSAVYLCASSQSGSREQYFGPGTRLTVT.

The chain uses TRBV4-1 and TRBJ2-7, with 9 bases matching TRBD2. From germline, CDR1 is MGHRA and CDR2 YSYEKL. The junction had 7 bases not matched to a gene; V was cut back by 4 bases and J by 0 bases. This CDR3 is 16 amino acids long. The CDR3 reads CASSLSTSGFSYEQYF. The CDR3 bases are TGCGCCAGCAGCCTCTCAACTAGCGGGTTCTCCTACGAGCAGTACTTC.

The chain carries TRBV7-9 and TRBJ1-1; 7 nucleotides line up with TRBD1. CDR3 size: 13 residues. The trim removed 6 bases at V and 1 base at J, leaving 2 bases unmatched. CDR1 SEHNR and CDR2 FQNEAQ come from the germline V gene (reference sequence). CDR3 nucleotides: TGTGCCAGCAGGAGGACAGGGAACACTGAAGCTTTCTTT. Encoded protein: CASRRTGNTEAFF. The variable domain in full, completed from reference TRBV7-9 and TRBJ1-1, reads DTGVSQNPRHKITKRGQNVTFRCDPISEHNRLYWYRQTLGQGPEFLTYFQNEAQLEKSRLLSDRFSAERPKGSFSTLEIQRTEQGDSAMYLCASRRTGNTEAFFGQGTRLTVV.

The chain is built from TRBV2 and TRBJ1-3; D call uncertain. V was cut by 6 bases and J by 1 base, with 7 bases left in between. The CDR3 extends over 13 amino acids. CDR1 is SNHLY, CDR2 FYNNEI, per germline. CDR3 region: CASRSRSGNTIYF. The CDR3 bases are TGTGCCAGCAGAAGCCGGTCTGGAAACACCATATATTTT.

The chain joins TRBV4-2 to TRBJ2-1, with 8 bases aligning to TRBD2. CDR1 and CDR2 (germline): LGHNA, YNFKEQ. Trimming cost V 4 bases and J 9 bases; bases outside gene matches: 11. The CDR3 covers 15 residues. Here the CDR3 DNA reads TGTGCCAGCAGCCGGGGGGAGCGGGAGCAGGGTGAGCAGTTCTTC. Protein sequence: CASSRGEREQGEQFF.

The V and J genes are TRBV28 and TRBJ2-7, with 15 bases fitting TRBD2. The CDR3 loop spans 18 amino acids. V gave up 5 bases and J gave up 6 bases; unmatched junction bases: 14. Germline CDR1 and CDR2: MDHEN and SYDVKM. The CDR3 DNA follows: TGTGCCAGCAGTGAACCGGGACTAGCGGGAGGTGGGGCCTCCGAGCAGTACTTC. As protein: CASSEPGLAGGGASEQYF.

V and J are TRBV5-4 and TRBJ1-4; 8 bases match TRBD1. Germline CDR1 is SGHNT and CDR2 is YYREEE (reference sequence). V was clipped by 3 bases and J by 4 bases; unmatched bases: 8. The length of the CDR3 is 16 residues. The CDR3 sequence: CASSSRGLGFNEKLFF. CDR3 DNA sequence: TGTGCCAGCAGCTCCAGGGGGCTGGGATTTAATGAAAAACTGTTTTTT.